The clone carrying this T cell receptor (beta chain) was seen only a few times. One junction end disagrees with the germline gene, perhaps due to a read error. In the authors' methods: The study's classifier, a distant-metastasis tool for papillary thyroid cancer, was built using CDR3 differences across clinicopathological groups. Via MiXCR, TCRdb re-called the PCR reads. The V and J calls come from TCRdb's annotation, not from the publication. The table records about 26,000 clones, roughly 24% of them present only once. The CDR3 totals 14 residues. Germline values: CDR1 LGHDT, CDR2 YNNKEL (reference sequence). Before thyroid surgery, none of the patients had received any treatment. This record belongs to a study of metastatic and nonmetastatic thyroid tumors.

Source material: blood. The origin of this receptor is a female donor with papillary thyroid cancer or a benign thyroid nodule (not recorded which). Some clones in this sample may be carry-over from other donors' samples. The rearrangement joins TRBV3-1 to TRBJ2-5; D perhaps matches TRBD1 (5 bases). This chain's CDR3 is CASIQGVRVETQYF. In nucleotides, the CDR3 is TGTGCCAGCATCCAAGGAGTCAGGGTGGAGACCCAGTACTTC.